This record looks at one T cell receptor (beta chain) sequence and its context. Its target is unknown. The record originates from a study of T cell repertoires in cytomegalovirus infection. About the study: Signatures in public TCR beta sequences pointed to both CMV infection and matching HLA type. Notes on the study in general: Cumulative public TCR beta family frequency identified carriers of CMV plus the relevant HLA. The ex vivo response was dominated by HLA-C-restricted CMV-specific TCR beta clonotypes.

MiXCR was run by TCRdb on the reads, yielding one entry per CDR3 protein. The profile shows under 850,000 distinct CDR3 sequences, under 40% of them singletons. CDR1 is LNHNV and CDR2 is YYDKDF in the germline V gene (reference sequence). This CDR3 comprises 12 residues. Trimming pared 4 bases from V and 2 bases from J, leaving 5 bases between. What was sequenced was PBMCs. The sequence derives from a human donor in good health (CMV status not recorded). Some clones in this sample may be carry-over from other donors' samples. The genes are TRBV15 and TRBJ1-2; unclear D gene. CDR3 region: CATSNVNYGYTF. CDR3 nucleotides: TGTGCCACCAGCAATGTGAACTATGGCTACACCTTC.